This TCR beta chain stems from a study of cytomegalovirus exposure and HLA in healthy donors. Study results and caveats: In a later analysis, TCR association rates varied by HLA locus: DRB1 most, HLA-C fewest. The authors reported that TCR beta sequences could predict HLA-A and HLA-B alleles. These predictions were accurate for most subjects in the first cohort. A prior analysis recorded that most TCR beta V segments were productive about 87% or about 30% of the time.

13 Jbeta primers and 60 Vbeta primers were used for the PCR. Using immunoSEQ multiplex PCR, the repertoire was profiled, and TCRdb retains in-frame clones only, with some absent. The table includes about 120,000 clones, under 85% detected once. Worth noting for this clone: Its cognate antigen is unknown.

What was sequenced was PBMCs. The clonotype originates from a woman aged 18-29 years in good health and CMV-seronegative.

The CDR3 DNA reads TGTGCCAGCAGTGAAAACTTAAGCTCCTATAATTCACCCCTCCACTTT. Protein product: CASSENLSSYNSPLHF. The gene calls are TRBV25-1 and TRBJ1-6, with no clear D. The CDR3 is 16 amino acids. The ends were cut back, 2 bases at V and 0 bases at J, with 8 bases in the middle. Germline CDR1 MGHDK, CDR2 SYGVNS. Filled out from reference TRBV25-1 and TRBJ1-6, the complete variable domain reads EADIYQTPRYLVIGTGKKITLECSQTMGHDKMYWYQQDPGMELHLIHYSYGVNSTEKGDLSSESTVSRIRTEHFPLTLESARPSHTSQYLCASSENLSSYNSPLHFGNGTRLTVT.